These 28 T cell receptor beta chains originate from one sample sequenced in a study of shared clonotypes between healthy human individuals. Generated by immunoSEQ multiplex PCR, the TCRdb table keeps only in-frame clones and is missing some. The repertoire includes 110,000 or so clones, around two thirds of them detected once, and just under 25% sits in the top ten. The sample was memory CD8+ T cells sorted from blood. Subset given: CD45RO+ cells pooled with CCR7-negative TemRA cells. These TCRs come from a woman aged 30 to 39 in good health.

The DNA for the CDR3 is TGTGCCAGCAGTGAGACTAGCGGGGTCTATGCGTACTTC. It codes for CASSETSGVYAYF. This rearrangement joins TRBV6-4 to TRBJ2-7, with 11 bases that match TRBD2. The J segment lost 12 bases and the V segment lost 3 bases, leaving 7 bases of the junction unmatched. CDR1 is MRHNA and CDR2 is SNTAGT in the germline V gene. The CDR3 is 13 residues long.

The chain couples TRBV30 to TRBJ2-1; 7 nucleotides line up with TRBD1. The CDR3 runs 16 residues. Germline loops: CDR1 GTSNPN, CDR2 SVGIG (reference sequence). V shed 0 bases and J 6 bases; nucleotides not matched to a gene: 11. This CDR3 is CAWSVGSGTVFNEQFF. The CDR3 DNA is TGTGCCTGGAGTGTAGGGTCGGGGACAGTCTTCAATGAGCAGTTCTTC.

This clone was found once. The rearrangement uses TRBV20-1 and TRBJ1-2, with no clear D. This CDR3 has 10 amino acids. Per the germline V gene, CDR1 is DFQATT and CDR2 is SNEGSKA (reference sequence). The DNA of the CDR3 is TGCGGCGGAGGGATCTATGGCTACACCTTC. Translating it yields CGGGIYGYTF.

The chain recombines TRBV11-2 with TRBJ2-7; TRBD2 matches at 14 bases. The CDR3 spans 14 residues. V lost 6 bases to trimming and J lost 7 bases; unmatched junction nucleotides: 5. Germline V gives CDR1 SGHAT, CDR2 FQNNGV. The CDR3 DNA sequence: TGTGCCAGCAGTGGGACTAGCGGGAGCTATGAGCAGTACTTC. This gives the protein CASSGTSGSYEQYF.

The genes are TRBV10-2 and TRBJ1-5; D is uncertain. The CDR3 has 13 amino acids. CDR1 WSHSY and CDR2 SAAADI come from the germline V gene. The germline V and J ends were trimmed by 4 bases and 2 bases, with 6 bases remaining between them. The CDR3 here is CASSGAGNQPQHF. CDR3 sequence (DNA): TGCGCCAGCAGTGGGGCAGGCAATCAGCCCCAGCATTTT.

The rearrangement uses TRBV9 and TRBJ2-1, with 11 positions matching TRBD1. Per germline, CDR1 SGDLS and CDR2 YYNGEE. The CDR3 loop spans 17 amino acids. With V trimmed by 1 base and J by 3 bases, 6 bases remained unmatched. CDR3 coding DNA: TGTGCCAGCAGCGTACTTGCGGGACAGGGGGGCTACAATGAGCAGTTCTTC. It yields the protein CASSVLAGQGGYNEQFF.

This clone occurred a few times. This chain joins TRBV7-8 and TRBJ2-7; TRBD1 or TRBD2 may be the D gene (5 bases each). Trimming took off 4 bases at V and 0 bases at J, with 13 bases between the two ends. Germline V gene lookup returns CDR1 SGHVS and CDR2 FQNEAQ. The CDR3 spans 15 residues. The CDR3 spells CASSSTPGSSYEQYF. CDR3 bases: TGTGCCAGCAGCTCCACCCCAGGGAGCTCCTACGAGCAGTACTTC.

This clone was observed a few times. The chain combines TRBV19 with TRBJ2-1, with D perhaps matching TRBD2 (6 bases). The V gene's germline CDR1 is LNHDA and CDR2 SQIVND (reference sequence). CDR3 length: 13 amino acids. V was cut by 4 bases and J by 9 bases, with 13 bases left in between. This CDR3 is CASSRKLAGEQFF. Written as DNA, the CDR3 is TGTGCCAGTAGTAGGAAACTAGCCGGTGAGCAGTTCTTC.

The V and J genes are TRBV19 and TRBJ1-2, with D possibly matching TRBD1 (6 bases). The CDR3 contains 14 residues. Trimming took off 5 bases at V and 4 bases at J, with 14 bases between the two ends. Germline-derived CDR1 and CDR2 are LNHDA and SQIVND (reference sequence). CDR3 amino acids: CASSPQTGTYGYTF. CDR3 DNA: TGTGCCAGTAGTCCCCAGACAGGTACCTATGGCTACACCTTC.

This clone has just a few counts. The chain combines TRBV14 with TRBJ2-3; 13 positions agree with TRBD2. Looked up from germline, CDR1 is SGHDN and CDR2 is FVKESK. The CDR3 length is 17 residues. Trimming cost V 2 bases and J 6 bases; bases outside gene matches: 8. CDR3 residues: CASSQHGTSGIGDTQYF. The CDR3 region has the DNA TGTGCCAGCAGCCAACACGGGACTAGCGGGATCGGGGATACGCAGTATTTT.

This chain joins TRBV5-7 and TRBJ2-7; D possibly corresponds to TRBD1 (5 bases). Being an ORF, TRBV5-7 has a function that is uncertain. The length of the CDR3 is 15 residues. V lost 6 bases, J lost 0 bases, and 16 bases lay in between. The CDR3 sequence: CASTTVPTVSYEQYF. In DNA, the CDR3 is TGTGCCAGCACCACAGTCCCGACAGTCTCCTACGAGCAGTACTTC.

CDR3 DNA: TGTGCCAGCAGTTTATCGAACACTGAAGCTTTCTTT. Translated, it gives CASSLSNTEAFF. J is TRBJ1-1 and V is TRBV28, with D unclear. The V end was cut by 1 base, the J end by 1 base, with 1 base between. Germline CDR1 MDHEN, CDR2 SYDVKM. This CDR3 has 12 residues.

CDR3 DNA: TGTGCCAGTAGTATAGTTCCGGGCACAGGGGGAGAGACCCAGTACTTC. The encoded protein is CASSIVPGTGGETQYF. The rearrangement joins TRBV19 to TRBJ2-5; 8 nucleotides agree with TRBD1. The CDR3 length is 16 residues. V lost 1 base to trimming and J lost 4 bases; unmatched junction nucleotides: 8. CDR1 is LNHDA and CDR2 is SQIVND in the germline V gene (reference sequence).

J is TRBJ2-7 and V is TRBV6-1; tentative D call: TRBD2 (7 bases). CDR3 length: 13 residues. Germline V gives CDR1 MNHNS, CDR2 SASEGT. Trimming stripped 8 bases from V and 3 bases from J, with 14 bases between. The CDR3 here is CASGRGHLYEQYF. The CDR3 DNA reads as TGTGCCAGCGGGAGGGGACACCTCTACGAGCAGTACTTC.

The table lists this clone with a few counts. The chain uses TRBV28 and TRBJ1-4; D is unresolved. V was cut by 7 bases and J by 4 bases, with 16 bases left in between. The germline gives CDR1 MDHEN, CDR2 SYDVKM. The CDR3 loop spans 15 amino acids. CDR3 DNA: TGTGCCAGCACACCGAGGAAAGGGATTAATGAAAAACTGTTTTTT. Translated: CASTPRKGINEKLFF.

This chain joins TRBV4-1 and TRBJ2-5; 8 bases agree with TRBD2. V was pared by 3 bases and J by 2 bases, with 20 bases of the junction left unmatched. Germline assignment: CDR1 MGHRA and CDR2 YSYEKL. CDR3 size: 20 residues. CDR3 in DNA: TGCGCCAGCAGCCAGTTCATATTAATTGGGGCGGGAGGTAAACAAGAGACCCAGTACTTC. Translating it yields CASSQFILIGAGGKQETQYF.

J is TRBJ1-3 and V is TRBV7-2, with no clear D. V lost 1 base and J 7 bases, leaving 11 bases between the germline ends. The germline V gene encodes CDR1 SGHTA and CDR2 FQGNSA. The CDR3 is made up of 14 amino acids. CDR3 bases: TGTGCCAGCAGCTTAGTACAGTCAAAGAACACCATATATTTT. Translated: CASSLVQSKNTIYF.

This chain joins TRBV2 and TRBJ2-7, with a weak D call TRBD2 (5 bases). CDR1 is SNHLY, CDR2 FYNNEI, per germline. Trimming removed 2 bases at V and 4 bases at J, with 6 bases between. The CDR3 has 12 amino acids. The CDR3 protein is CASSEWEYEQYF. The CDR3 DNA is TGTGCCAGCAGTGAATGGGAGTACGAGCAGTACTTC.

The V gene is TRBV11-2, the J gene TRBJ1-2; unclear D gene. The V gene's germline CDR1 is SGHAT and CDR2 FQNNGV. V shed 1 base and J shed 3 bases, with 6 bases lying between them. CDR3 length: 13 amino acids. The CDR3 region is CASSLGGHYGYTF. CDR3 in DNA: TGTGCCAGCAGCTTAGGTGGGCACTATGGCTACACCTTC. Together with reference TRBV11-2 and TRBJ1-2, the CDR3 gives the full variable domain: EAGVAQSPRYKIIEKRQSVAFWCNPISGHATLYWYQQILGQGPKLLIQFQNNGVVDDSQLPKDRFSAERLKGVDSTLKIQPAKLEDSAVYLCASSLGGHYGYTFGSGTRLTVV.

The chain recombines TRBV18 with TRBJ2-7; 8 bases align to TRBD1. The ends lost 2 bases at V and 7 bases at J; junction bases unmatched: 10. The CDR3 loop spans 15 amino acids. Germline V gives CDR1 KGHSH, CDR2 LQKENI. The chain's CDR3 is CASSPVRDRPREQYF. DNA of the CDR3: TGTGCCAGCTCACCAGTCCGGGACAGGCCTCGGGAGCAGTACTTC.

The V gene is TRBV7-9, the J gene TRBJ2-7; a possible D gene is TRBD2 (7 bases). There are 16 residues in the CDR3. The V and J ends lost 0 bases and 5 bases respectively, with 17 bases between them. The germline CDR1 and CDR2 sequences are SEHNR and FQNEAQ (reference sequence). The CDR3 spells CASSLALFQRDNEQYF. CDR3 DNA sequence: TGTGCCAGCAGCTTAGCACTTTTCCAGCGGGACAACGAGCAGTACTTC.

This sequence joins TRBV5-4 and TRBJ2-1, with D possibly called TRBD1 or TRBD2 (6 bases each). Trimming stripped 0 bases from V and 2 bases from J, with 18 bases between. The CDR3 sequence is 18 residues long. Germline V gene data show CDR1 as SGHNT and CDR2 as YYREEE (reference sequence). The CDR3 region has the DNA TGTGCCAGCAGCTTGGGAGGGGGGCGGCGGACAGCCTACAATGAGCAGTTCTTC. It is translated as CASSLGGGRRTAYNEQFF.

This clone was recorded a few times. The chain recombines TRBV30 with TRBJ2-7; maybe TRBD2 (5 bases). From germline, CDR1 is GTSNPN and CDR2 SVGIG (reference sequence). Trimming left V 3 bases short and J 3 bases short, with 9 bases between. The CDR3 covers 12 residues. Here the CDR3 reads CAWSGMRYEQYF. Here the CDR3 DNA reads TGTGCCTGGAGCGGGATGCGCTACGAGCAGTACTTC.

V is TRBV4-2 and J is TRBJ1-5, with TRBD1 matching over 8 bases. Germline values: CDR1 LGHNA, CDR2 YNFKEQ. The CDR3 extends over 11 amino acids. V was clipped by 5 bases and J by 11 bases; unmatched bases: 2. CDR3 DNA sequence: TGTGCCAGCAGCTTGACAGGGGCCCAGCATTTT. Residues: CASSLTGAQHF.

V and J are TRBV5-1 and TRBJ1-6, with D perhaps matching TRBD1 (6 bases). Looked up from germline, CDR1 is SGHRS and CDR2 is YFSETQ. The V gene lost 0 bases and the J gene lost 7 bases, with 11 bases spanning the gap. The CDR3 totals 15 residues. The CDR3, as DNA: TGCGCCAGCAGCTTGGCTCAGGGGCAGAATTCACCCCTCCACTTT. Translation gives CASSLAQGQNSPLHF.

The chain links TRBV27 to TRBJ2-2, with D perhaps TRBD2 (6 bases). CDR1 MNHEY and CDR2 SMNVEV come from the germline V gene (reference sequence). The CDR3 length is 14 residues. With 1 base removed from V and 6 bases from J, the gap between germline ends came to 9 bases. This chain's CDR3 is CASSLWGGPGELFF. As DNA, the CDR3 is TGTGCCAGCAGTTTATGGGGAGGCCCCGGGGAGCTGTTTTTT.

The V and J genes are TRBV11-2 and TRBJ2-1; TRBD2 matches at 11 bases. The CDR3 loop spans 15 amino acids. Germline trimming cut 5 bases from V and 10 bases from J; bases unmatched to any gene: 10. Germline CDR1 is SGHAT and CDR2 is FQNNGV. CDR3 loop: CASSPGLAVLREQFF. In nucleotides, the CDR3 is TGTGCCAGCAGCCCGGGACTAGCGGTTCTTCGGGAGCAGTTCTTC. Using reference TRBV11-2 and TRBJ2-1 for the parts outside the CDR3, the full variable domain is EAGVAQSPRYKIIEKRQSVAFWCNPISGHATLYWYQQILGQGPKLLIQFQNNGVVDDSQLPKDRFSAERLKGVDSTLKIQPAKLEDSAVYLCASSPGLAVLREQFFGPGTRLTVL.

The rearrangement links TRBV4-1 to TRBJ2-5; 8 bases agree with TRBD2. Gene TRBJ2-7 matches the end of the DNA better, so the J call may be wrong. CDR3 size: 14 residues. Germline values: CDR1 MGHRA, CDR2 YSYEKL. The CDR3, as DNA: TGCGCCAGCAGCCAAGCGGGAGGGCTGCACGAGCAGTACTTC. This codes for CASSQAGGLHEQYF.